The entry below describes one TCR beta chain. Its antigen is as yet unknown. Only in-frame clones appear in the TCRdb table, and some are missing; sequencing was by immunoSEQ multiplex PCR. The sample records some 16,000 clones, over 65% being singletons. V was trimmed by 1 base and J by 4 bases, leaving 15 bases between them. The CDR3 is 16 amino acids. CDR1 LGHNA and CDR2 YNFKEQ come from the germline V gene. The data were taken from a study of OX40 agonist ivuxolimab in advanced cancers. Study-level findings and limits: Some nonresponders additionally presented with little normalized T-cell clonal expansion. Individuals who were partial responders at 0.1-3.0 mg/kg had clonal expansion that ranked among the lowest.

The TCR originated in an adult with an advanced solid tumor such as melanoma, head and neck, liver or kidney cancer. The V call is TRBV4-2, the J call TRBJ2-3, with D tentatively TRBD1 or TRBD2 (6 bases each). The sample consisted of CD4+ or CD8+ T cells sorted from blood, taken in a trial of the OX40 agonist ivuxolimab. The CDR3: CASSQGPPGAADTQYF. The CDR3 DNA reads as TGTGCCAGCAGCCAAGGGCCGCCGGGGGCGGCAGATACGCAGTATTTT.